This TCR beta chain was sequenced for a study of identical twins. After removal of 7 bases from V and 5 bases from J, the junction contained 12 bases not matched to a gene. CDR3 size: 16 residues. TCRdb re-called the 5' RACE reads with MiXCR, one entry per CDR3 protein. The table has 450,000 or so distinct CDR3 sequences, approximately 25% seen once. To note about this clonotype: What it recognizes is unknown.

Study results and limitations: Conclusions were drawn cross-sectionally by statistical analysis, without following the same donors. Zero-insertion analyses could be partly confounded by invariant MAIT and iNKT cells.

The same specimen was also included in a second study, on T cells expressing NK-cell markers. According to that study: Whether expanded NKG2C+ T cell clones were HCMV-specific remained unclear.

This chain uses TRBV12-3 or TRBV12-4 with TRBJ2-7; 12 nucleotides line up with TRBD1. The TCR sequence derives from a woman aged 18-29 years in good health. The material sequenced was CD4+ T cells sorted from blood. The CDR3 DNA reads TGTGCCAGCACCACAACCGGGACAGGGGGCTTCCACGAGCAGTACTTC. Translated, it gives CASTTTGTGGFHEQYF.